This is a list of T cell receptor beta chains from one sample in a study of OX40 agonist ivuxolimab in advanced cancers. Sequenced by immunoSEQ multiplex PCR; TCRdb stores in-frame clones only, minus some. The sample holds 95,000 to 150,000 clones, over 85% seen once. Material: CD4+ or CD8+ T cells sorted from blood, obtained in a trial of the OX40 agonist ivuxolimab. The receptors stem from an adult with an advanced solid tumor such as melanoma, head and neck, liver or kidney cancer. Each CDR3 is given with its conserved first and last residue. Each record gives: clone size, D gene, V gene, J gene, CDR3 protein, CDR3 DNA. The D gene is left open where the match is weak. Expanded clones are given a class, and other clones once, few, many or no size at all.

>-|-|TRBV5-6|TRBJ2-5
CASSLLSGETQYF
TGTGCCAGCAGCTTGTTAAGTGGGGAGACCCAGTACTTC
>-|-|TRBV5-5|TRBJ1-2
CASSLFSRAEGYTF
TGTGCCAGCAGCTTGTTTTCCAGGGCGGAAGGCTACACCTTC
>-|TRBD2|TRBV7-2|TRBJ2-1
CASSRRLAGAFNEQFF
TGTGCCAGCAGCCGAAGACTAGCGGGAGCATTCAATGAGCAGTTCTTC
>-|TRBD1|TRBV19|TRBJ2-5
CASSDYRQGARETQYF
TGTGCCAGTAGTGATTATAGGCAGGGGGCAAGAGAGACCCAGTACTTC
>-|-|TRBV5-6|TRBJ1-5
CASSLKGQASNQPQHF
TGTGCCAGCAGCTTGAAGGGGCAGGCGAGCAATCAGCCCCAGCATTTT
>-|-|TRBV19|TRBJ2-1
CASKLAAALNEQFF
TGTGCCAGTAAATTGGCGGCGGCGCTCAATGAGCAGTTCTTC
>-|-|TRBV5-1|TRBJ1-1
CASSLALEGTEAFF
TGCGCCAGCAGCTTGGCCCTGGAGGGCACTGAAGCTTTCTTT
>-|-|TRBV6-5|TRBJ2-3
CASSYKGLATDTQYF
TGTGCCAGCAGTTACAAAGGTTTAGCAACAGATACGCAGTATTTT
>-|-|TRBV25-1|TRBJ2-7
CASSVTGVTYEQYF
TGTGCCAGCAGTGTGACGGGAGTTACCTACGAGCAGTACTTC
>-|-|TRBV12-5|TRBJ2-3
CASGFGGTTDTQYF
TGTGCTAGTGGTTTCGGGGGCACCACAGATACGCAGTATTTT
>-|-|TRBV27|TRBJ1-1
CASSLSTVSREAFF
TGTGCCAGCAGTTTATCCACAGTCTCCAGAGAAGCTTTCTTT
>-|-|TRBV12-5|TRBJ2-2
CASGLATTSTGELFF
TGTGCTAGTGGTTTGGCAACCACGAGTACCGGGGAGCTGTTTTTT
>-|-|TRBV19|TRBJ2-3
CAVGGFADTQYF
TGTGCCGTCGGCGGATTCGCAGATACGCAGTATTTT
>-|-|TRBV7-9|TRBJ1-2
CASSRENYGYTF
TGTGCCAGCAGTCGCGAAAACTATGGCTACACCTTC
>-|-|TRBV6-5|TRBJ1-1
CASSQQMNTEAFF
TGTGCCAGCAGCCAACAGATGAACACTGAAGCTTTCTTT
>once|TRBD1|TRBV6-5|TRBJ2-7
CASTRGPPPLYEQYF
TGTGCCAGCACTAGGGGGCCCCCCCCTCTCTACGAGCAGTACTTC
>once|-|TRBV21-1|TRBJ2-1
CASPARGQRSNEQFF
TGTGCCAGCCCGGCCCGGGGACAGAGGTCCAATGAGCAGTTCTTC
>-|TRBD2|TRBV14|TRBJ2-2
CASSLTSTRTSGINTGELFF
TGTGCCAGCAGCCTAACCTCTACTCGGACTAGCGGGATAAACACCGGGGAGCTGTTTTTT
>-|-|TRBV7-2|TRBJ2-7
CASSLSRDTYYEQYF
TGTGCCAGCAGTTTGTCCCGGGACACCTACTACGAGCAGTACTTC
>-|TRBD1|TRBV5-4|TRBJ1-1
CASSLWGTGRAFF
TGTGCCAGCAGCTTGTGGGGGACAGGGAGAGCTTTCTTT
>-|-|TRBV9|TRBJ1-4
CASSSSGTTNEKLFF
TGTGCCAGCAGCTCATCCGGGACAACTAATGAAAAACTGTTTTTT
>-|-|TRBV7-2|TRBJ2-3
CASQNRGSTDTQYF
TGTGCCAGCCAGAATAGGGGAAGCACAGATACGCAGTATTTT
>-|-|TRBV7-3|TRBJ2-3
CASSLWASSSTDTQYF
TGTGCCAGCAGCTTATGGGCTAGCAGTAGCACAGATACGCAGTATTTT
>-|-|TRBV11-3|TRBJ2-3
CASSLLASTDTQYF
TGTGCCAGCAGCTTATTAGCTAGCACAGATACGCAGTATTTT
>-|TRBD2|TRBV27|TRBJ2-7
CASWIPGLANEQYF
TGTGCCAGCTGGATCCCGGGACTAGCGAACGAGCAGTACTTC
>-|-|TRBV20-1|TRBJ2-4
CSAPRRSSIYF
TGCAGTGCTCCTAGACGGAGTTCCATCTACTTC
>-|TRBD2|TRBV7-9|TRBJ2-5
CASSFPAGERGVRETQYF
TGTGCCAGCAGCTTCCCCGCGGGGGAGCGGGGGGTCCGGGAGACCCAGTACTTC
>-|-|TRBV5-1|TRBJ2-3
CASSLEPHVSADTQYF
TGCGCCAGCAGCTTGGAGCCCCACGTCAGCGCAGATACGCAGTATTTT
>-|TRBD1|TRBV30|TRBJ1-4
CAWTGGQANEKLFF
TGTGCCTGGACTGGGGGACAGGCAAATGAAAAACTGTTTTTT
>-|-|TRBV9|TRBJ1-4
CASSLTGGDEKLFF
TGTGCCAGCAGCCTGACAGGAGGAGATGAAAAACTGTTTTTT
>-|-|TRBV11-2|TRBJ1-4
CASSPGVGTTNEKLFF
TGTGCCAGCAGCCCGGGTGTAGGGACAACTAATGAAAAACTGTTTTTT
>-|-|TRBV7-9|TRBJ1-2
CASSLEPTHGYTF
TGTGCCAGCAGCTTAGAACCCACCCATGGCTACACCTTC
>-|TRBD1|TRBV7-9|TRBJ2-2
CASSTSGTGGSGELFF
TGTGCCAGCAGCACCTCCGGGACAGGGGGCTCCGGGGAGCTGTTTTTT
>-|-|TRBV7-2|TRBJ2-7
CASSFTASYEQYF
TGTGCCAGCAGCTTCACGGCTTCCTACGAGCAGTACTTC
>-|-|TRBV18|TRBJ1-5
CASSPHTGRDQPQHF
TGTGCCAGCTCACCACACACAGGGAGGGATCAGCCCCAGCATTTT
>-|TRBD2|TRBV6-5|TRBJ2-5
CASSLLAGAQETQYF
TGTGCCAGCAGTCTACTAGCGGGAGCCCAAGAGACCCAGTACTTC
>few|-|TRBV11-2|TRBJ2-7
CASSPWLGGLSYEQYF
TGTGCCAGCAGCCCTTGGCTGGGGGGCCTCTCCTACGAGCAGTACTTC
>once|-|TRBV18|TRBJ1-5
CASSPLGVGNQPQHF
TGTGCCAGCTCACCACTCGGTGTGGGGAATCAGCCCCAGCATTTT
>-|-|TRBV21-1|TRBJ2-7
CASSRDRAYEQYF
TGTGCCAGCAGCAGGGACAGGGCCTACGAGCAGTACTTC
>-|-|TRBV28|TRBJ1-2
CASSYKVTYGYTF
TGTGCCAGCAGTTATAAGGTGACCTATGGCTACACCTTC
>-|-|TRBV11-3|TRBJ2-6
CASSFRVSGANVLTF
TGTGCCAGCAGCTTCAGGGTGTCGGGGGCCAACGTCCTGACTTTC
>once|-|TRBV5-4|TRBJ2-4
CASSLELAKNIQYF
TGTGCCAGCAGCTTGGAACTAGCCAAAAACATTCAGTACTTC
>-|TRBD1|TRBV7-6|TRBJ2-7
CASSLAQGAPYEQYF
TGTGCCAGCAGCTTAGCACAGGGGGCTCCGTACGAGCAGTACTTC
>-|-|TRBV7-9|TRBJ2-6
CASIEGGANVLTF
TGTGCCAGCATCGAAGGAGGGGCCAACGTCCTGACTTTC